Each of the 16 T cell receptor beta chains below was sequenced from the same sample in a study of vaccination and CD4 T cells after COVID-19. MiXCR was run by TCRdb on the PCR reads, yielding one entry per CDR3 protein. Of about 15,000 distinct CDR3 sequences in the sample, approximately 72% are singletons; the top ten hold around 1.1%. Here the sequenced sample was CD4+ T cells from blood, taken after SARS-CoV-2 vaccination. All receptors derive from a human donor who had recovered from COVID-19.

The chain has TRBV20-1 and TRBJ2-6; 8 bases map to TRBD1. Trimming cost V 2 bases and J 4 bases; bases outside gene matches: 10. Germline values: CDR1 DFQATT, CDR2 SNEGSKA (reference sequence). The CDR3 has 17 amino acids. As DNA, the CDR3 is TGCAGTGCTAGAACGACAGGGGTCCTGGGAGGGGCCAACGTCCTGACTTTC. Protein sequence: CSARTTGVLGGANVLTF.

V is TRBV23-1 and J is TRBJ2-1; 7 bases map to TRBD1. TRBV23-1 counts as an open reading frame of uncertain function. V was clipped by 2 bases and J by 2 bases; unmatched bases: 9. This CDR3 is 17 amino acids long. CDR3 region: CASSQPKRGGAYNEQFF. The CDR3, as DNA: TGCGCCAGCAGTCAACCAAAAAGAGGGGGCGCCTACAATGAGCAGTTCTTC.

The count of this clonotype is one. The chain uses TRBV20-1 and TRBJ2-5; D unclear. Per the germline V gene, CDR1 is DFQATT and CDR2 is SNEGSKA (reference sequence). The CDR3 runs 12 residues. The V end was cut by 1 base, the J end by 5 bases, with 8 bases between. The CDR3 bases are TGCAGTGCTAGAGGCGACTGGGAGACCCAGTACTTC. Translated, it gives CSARGDWETQYF.

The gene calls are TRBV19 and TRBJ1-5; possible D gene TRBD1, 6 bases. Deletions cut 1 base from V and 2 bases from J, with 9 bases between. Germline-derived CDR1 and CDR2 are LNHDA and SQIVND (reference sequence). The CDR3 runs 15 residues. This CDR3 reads CASSIAGAGNQPQHF. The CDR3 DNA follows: TGTGCCAGTAGTATAGCGGGGGCGGGCAATCAGCCCCAGCATTTT.

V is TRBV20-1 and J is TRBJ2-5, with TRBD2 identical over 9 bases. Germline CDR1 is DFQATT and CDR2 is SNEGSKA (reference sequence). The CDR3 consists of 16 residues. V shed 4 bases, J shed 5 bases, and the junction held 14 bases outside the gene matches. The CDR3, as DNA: TGCAGTGCTATTTCCCCGGCTAGCGGGGCGGGGGAGACCCAGTACTTC. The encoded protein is CSAISPASGAGETQYF.

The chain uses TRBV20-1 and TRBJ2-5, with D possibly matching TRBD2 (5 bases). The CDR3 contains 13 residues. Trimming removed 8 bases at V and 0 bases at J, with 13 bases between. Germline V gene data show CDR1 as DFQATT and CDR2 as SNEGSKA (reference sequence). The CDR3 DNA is TGCAGTCCGGGGTCGGGGTACCAAGAGACCCAGTACTTC. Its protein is CSPGSGYQETQYF.

DNA for the CDR3: TGTGCCACCAGCAGCAGTGGGATCCGCAATCAGCCCCAGCATTTT. Encoded protein: CATSSSGIRNQPQHF. The genes are TRBV15 and TRBJ1-5; D is uncertain. This CDR3 has 15 amino acids. Trimming removed 3 bases at V and 2 bases at J, with 11 bases between. In germline, CDR1 is LNHNV, CDR2 YYDKDF (reference sequence).

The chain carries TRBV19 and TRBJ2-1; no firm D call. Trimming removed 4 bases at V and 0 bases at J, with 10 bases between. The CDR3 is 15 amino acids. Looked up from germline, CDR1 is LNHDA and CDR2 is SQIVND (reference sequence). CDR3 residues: CASSKGSSSYNEQFF. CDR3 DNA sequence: TGTGCCAGTAGTAAGGGATCGAGCTCCTACAATGAGCAGTTCTTC.

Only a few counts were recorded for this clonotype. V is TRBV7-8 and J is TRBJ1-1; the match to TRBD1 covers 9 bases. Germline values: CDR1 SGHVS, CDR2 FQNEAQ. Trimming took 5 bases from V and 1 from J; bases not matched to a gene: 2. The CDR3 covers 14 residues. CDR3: CASSLTGGNTEAFF. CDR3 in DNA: TGTGCCAGCAGCCTGACAGGGGGGAACACTGAAGCTTTCTTT.

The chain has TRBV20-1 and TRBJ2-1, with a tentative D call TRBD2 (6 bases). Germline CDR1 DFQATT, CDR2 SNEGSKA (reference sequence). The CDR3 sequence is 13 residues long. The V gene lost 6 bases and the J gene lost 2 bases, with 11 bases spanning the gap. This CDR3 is CSALAPTYNEQFF. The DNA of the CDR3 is TGCAGTGCCCTAGCGCCCACCTACAATGAGCAGTTCTTC.

CDR3 in amino acids: CASTPPLRDSVVGTQYF. The DNA for the CDR3 is TGTGCCAGCACCCCCCCCCTACGCGACAGCGTTGTGGGGACCCAGTACTTC. The chain employs TRBV7-6 and TRBJ2-5; D may be TRBD1 (5 bases). Per the germline V gene, CDR1 is SGHVS and CDR2 is FNYEAQ. The CDR3 has 17 residues. V was cut by 7 bases and J by 7 bases, with 28 bases left in between.

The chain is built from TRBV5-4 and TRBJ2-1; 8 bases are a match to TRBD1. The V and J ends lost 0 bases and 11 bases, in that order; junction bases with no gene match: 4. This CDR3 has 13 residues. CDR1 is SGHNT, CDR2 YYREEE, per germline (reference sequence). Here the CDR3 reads CASSLDRGAQQFF. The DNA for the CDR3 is TGTGCCAGCAGCTTGGACAGGGGGGCCCAGCAGTTCTTC.

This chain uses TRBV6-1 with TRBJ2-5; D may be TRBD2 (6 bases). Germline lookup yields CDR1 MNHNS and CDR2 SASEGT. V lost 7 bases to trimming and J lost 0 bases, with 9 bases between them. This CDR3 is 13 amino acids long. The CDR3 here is CASMEGHQETQYF. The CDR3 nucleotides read TGTGCCAGCATGGAGGGTCACCAAGAGACCCAGTACTTC.

CDR3 coding DNA: TGCAGTGCTCCCAAAAACTCTGGAAACACCATATATTTT. Encoded protein: CSAPKNSGNTIYF. The chain joins TRBV20-1 to TRBJ1-3, with D uncertain. The germline V and J ends were trimmed by 5 bases and 0 bases, with 8 bases remaining between them. The CDR3 has 13 residues. Germline V gene lookup returns CDR1 DFQATT and CDR2 SNEGSKA (reference sequence).

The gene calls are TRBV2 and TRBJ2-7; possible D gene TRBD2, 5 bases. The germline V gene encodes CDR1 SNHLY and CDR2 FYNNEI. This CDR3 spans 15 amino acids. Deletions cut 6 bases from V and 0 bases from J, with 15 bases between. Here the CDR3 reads CASRGSDKSSYEQYF. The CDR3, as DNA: TGTGCCAGCAGGGGTAGCGATAAAAGCTCCTACGAGCAGTACTTC. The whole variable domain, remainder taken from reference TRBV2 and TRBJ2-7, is EPEVTQTPSHQVTQMGQEVILRCVPISNHLYFYWYRQILGQKVEFLVSFYNNEISEKSEIFDDQFSVERPDGSNFTLKIRSTKLEDSAMYFCASRGSDKSSYEQYFGPGTRLTVT.

The CDR3 loop reads CAWSDQVISYEQYF. The CDR3 coding sequence is TGTGCCTGGAGTGATCAGGTAATATCCTACGAGCAGTACTTC. The chain uses TRBV30 and TRBJ2-7; no clear D. Trimming removed 1 base from V and 1 base from J, with 11 bases in between. Germline V gene data show CDR1 as GTSNPN and CDR2 as SVGIG (reference sequence). The CDR3 sequence is 14 residues long.